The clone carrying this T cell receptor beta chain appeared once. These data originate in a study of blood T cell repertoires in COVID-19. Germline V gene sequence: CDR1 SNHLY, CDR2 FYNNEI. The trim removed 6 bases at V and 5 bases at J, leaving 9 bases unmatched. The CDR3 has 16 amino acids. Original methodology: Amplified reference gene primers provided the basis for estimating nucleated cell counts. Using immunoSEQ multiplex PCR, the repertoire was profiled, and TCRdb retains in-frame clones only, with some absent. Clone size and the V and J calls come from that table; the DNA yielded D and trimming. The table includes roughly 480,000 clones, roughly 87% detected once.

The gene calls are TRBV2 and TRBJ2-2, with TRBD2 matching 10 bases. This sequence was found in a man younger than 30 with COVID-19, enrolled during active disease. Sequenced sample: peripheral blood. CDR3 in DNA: TGTGCCAGCAGATCACGAGCGGGGGGGCATACCGGGGAGCTGTTTTTT. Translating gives CASRSRAGGHTGELFF.